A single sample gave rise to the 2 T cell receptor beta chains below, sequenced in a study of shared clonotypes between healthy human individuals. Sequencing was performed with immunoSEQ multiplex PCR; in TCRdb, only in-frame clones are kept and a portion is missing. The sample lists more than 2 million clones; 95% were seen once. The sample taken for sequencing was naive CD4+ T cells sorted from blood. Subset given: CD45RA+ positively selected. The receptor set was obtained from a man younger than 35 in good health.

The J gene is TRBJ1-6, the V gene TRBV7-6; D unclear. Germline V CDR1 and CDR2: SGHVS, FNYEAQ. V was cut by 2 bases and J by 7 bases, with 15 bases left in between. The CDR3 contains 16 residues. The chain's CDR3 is CASSLLAGSSNSPLHF. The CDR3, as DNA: TGTGCCAGCAGCTTATTGGCGGGGAGTTCGAATTCACCCCTCCACTTT. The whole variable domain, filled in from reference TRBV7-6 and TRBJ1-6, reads GAGVSQSPRYKVTKRGQDVALRCDPISGHVSLYWYRQALGQGPEFLTYFNYEAQQDKSGLPNDRFSAERPEGSISTLTIQRTEQRDSAMYRCASSLLAGSSNSPLHFGNGTRLTVT.

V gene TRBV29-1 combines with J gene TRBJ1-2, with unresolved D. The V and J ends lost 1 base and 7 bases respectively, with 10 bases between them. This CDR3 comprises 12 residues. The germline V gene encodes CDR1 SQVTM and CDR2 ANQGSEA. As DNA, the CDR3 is TGCAGCGTTGAAGTATTCCATGGTGGCTACACCTTC. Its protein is CSVEVFHGGYTF.